A single sample is the source of the 27 T cell receptor beta chains below, sequenced in a study of radiotherapy plus CTLA-4 blockade in lung cancer. Only in-frame clones appear in the TCRdb table, and some are missing; sequencing was by immunoSEQ multiplex PCR. The data contain fewer than 55,000 clones, roughly four fifths of them singletons. Sequenced material: peripheral blood, taken from a patient treated with radiotherapy plus ipilimumab. These receptors came from a human donor with non-small cell lung cancer whose response to radiotherapy plus ipilimumab could not be evaluated.

The CDR3 coding sequence is TGTGCCAGCAACCCGACAGGGGTAGAGACCCAGTACTTC. This sequence encodes CASNPTGVETQYF. The chain employs TRBV2 and TRBJ2-5; 8 bases are shared with TRBD1. Per the germline V gene, CDR1 is SNHLY and CDR2 is FYNNEI. J was trimmed by 4 bases and V by 7 bases; bases with no gene match: 5. CDR3 length: 13 residues.

This clone counts as medium-sized. The gene calls are TRBV7-9 and TRBJ1-2; TRBD1 agrees at 9 bases. The CDR3 loop spans 14 amino acids. With V trimmed by 5 bases and J by 5 bases, 6 bases remained unmatched. Germline-derived CDR1 and CDR2 are SEHNR and FQNEAQ (reference sequence). This CDR3 reads CASSRGQGIYGYTF. CDR3 nucleotides: TGTGCCAGCAGCCGGGGACAGGGAATTTATGGCTACACCTTC.

The chain carries TRBV6-1 and TRBJ2-3, with D possibly matching TRBD1 (6 bases). Germline assignment: CDR1 MNHNS and CDR2 SASEGT. The CDR3 has 17 amino acids. Trimming left V 3 bases short and J 5 bases short, with 21 bases between. This CDR3 is CASSDIDWTVAGDTQYF. DNA of the CDR3: TGTGCCAGCAGTGACATAGATTGGACAGTAGCAGGAGATACGCAGTATTTT.

This chain links TRBV27 with TRBJ2-5; TRBD1 agrees at 7 bases. This CDR3 has 14 residues. Germline loops: CDR1 MNHEY, CDR2 SMNVEV (reference sequence). The V gene end was trimmed by 6 bases and the J gene end by 1 base; junction bases not matched to a gene: 5. As DNA, the CDR3 is TGTGCCAGCAGGACGGGACAGTTCCAAGAGACCCAGTACTTC. Translating it yields CASRTGQFQETQYF.

The chain is built from TRBV6-1 and TRBJ1-5; D is ambiguous. Between the trimmed V and J ends, which lost 4 bases and 1 base, there was a span of 17 bases. The CDR3 sequence is 17 residues long. Germline V gives CDR1 MNHNS, CDR2 SASEGT. This CDR3 reads CASSGSGVFGSNQPQHF. The CDR3 nucleotides read TGTGCCAGCAGTGGTTCCGGGGTCTTCGGGAGCAATCAGCCCCAGCATTTT.

This clone was observed a few times. The chain employs TRBV6-1 and TRBJ1-5, with TRBD1 matching 9 bases. Trimming cost V 5 bases and J 5 bases; bases outside gene matches: 4. CDR1 is MNHNS and CDR2 is SASEGT in the germline V gene. CDR3 length: 14 amino acids. The CDR3 nucleotides read TGTGCCAGCAGTACCGACAGGGGGTATCAGCCCCAGCATTTT. Its translation: CASSTDRGYQPQHF.

This clone has only a few counts. This chain links TRBV5-1 with TRBJ2-6, with TRBD2 as a possible D gene (6 bases). Germline V gene data show CDR1 as SGHRS and CDR2 as YFSETQ. The V end lost 0 bases, the J end lost 3 bases, and 10 bases lay between the germline ends. The CDR3 has 16 amino acids. The CDR3 nucleotides are TGCGCCAGCAGCTTGGTGGCGGGAATTGGGGCCAACGTCCTGACTTTC. Translating gives CASSLVAGIGANVLTF.

The chain recombines TRBV7-8 with TRBJ1-3, with 12 bases aligning to TRBD1. CDR1 is SGHVS and CDR2 is FQNEAQ in the germline V gene. The trim removed 5 bases at V and 4 bases at J, leaving 6 bases unmatched. The CDR3 is 16 residues long. CDR3 DNA sequence: TGTGCCAGCAGCCCCCGGGACAGGGGGCTCGGAAACACCATATATTTT. The encoded protein is CASSPRDRGLGNTIYF.

The rearrangement joins TRBV5-4 to TRBJ2-3, with TRBD2 matching 12 bases. The length of the CDR3 is 18 residues. Germline CDR1 is SGHNT and CDR2 is YYREEE (reference sequence). J was trimmed by 2 bases and V by 2 bases; bases with no gene match: 9. The CDR3 loop is CASSFGLAGGLVTDTQYF. Written as DNA, the CDR3 is TGTGCCAGCAGCTTCGGTCTAGCGGGGGGGTTAGTCACAGATACGCAGTATTTT.

The V call is TRBV5-1, the J call TRBJ2-5; 9 bases agree with TRBD1. The V gene end was trimmed by 0 bases and the J gene end by 3 bases; junction bases not matched to a gene: 3. The CDR3 extends over 15 amino acids. Germline V gene data show CDR1 as SGHRS and CDR2 as YFSETQ. The CDR3 DNA reads TGCGCCAGCAGCTTGGGAGGGGACAGGGAAGAGACCCAGTACTTC. Amino acid sequence: CASSLGGDREETQYF.

This clone was seen only a few times. This chain connects TRBV9 to TRBJ1-3; D perhaps matches TRBD1 (6 bases). CDR3 length equals 16 residues. Trimming pared 3 bases from V and 4 bases from J, leaving 17 bases between. Germline CDR1 SGDLS, CDR2 YYNGEE. The CDR3 DNA is TGTGCCAGCAGCGCCGATTCGGGGACAACGGGAAACACCATATATTTT. Protein: CASSADSGTTGNTIYF.

V gene TRBV4-3 combines with J gene TRBJ2-5; D is perhaps TRBD2 (5 bases). The J call is doubtful: the DNA matches TRBJ2-7 better. The germline V gene encodes CDR1 LGHNA and CDR2 YSLEER. The CDR3 is 14 amino acids. The CDR3 sequence: CASSQEPGSYEQYF. DNA for the CDR3: TGCGCCAGCAGCCAGGAACCGGGGAGTTACGAGCAGTACTTC.

The chain employs TRBV6-5 and TRBJ2-2; possibly TRBD2 for D (5 bases). This CDR3 spans 15 amino acids. Trimming removed 4 bases from V and 5 bases from J, with 14 bases in between. The V gene's germline CDR1 is MNHEY and CDR2 SVGAGI. The DNA for the CDR3 is TGTGCCAGCAGTTTGGACCCTAGGGAGACCGGGGAGCTGTTTTTT. Translating gives CASSLDPRETGELFF.

The chain joins TRBV30 to TRBJ2-2; 11 bases are a match to TRBD2. After removal of 4 bases from V and 7 bases from J, the junction contained 5 bases not matched to a gene. Germline assignment: CDR1 GTSNPN and CDR2 SVGIG (reference sequence). There are 14 residues in the CDR3. In DNA, the CDR3 is TGTGCCTGGATTAGCGGGAGGGGTGGCGGGGAGCTGTTTTTT. Translating it yields CAWISGRGGGELFF.

The chain couples TRBV6-5 to TRBJ2-5; 14 nucleotides match TRBD2. V dropped 4 bases and J dropped 5; count of bases not matched to a gene: 6. The CDR3 has 16 residues. The germline CDR1 and CDR2 sequences are MNHEY and SVGAGI. Here the CDR3 reads CASSLGLAGAVETQYF. In DNA form, the CDR3 reads TGTGCCAGCAGTTTGGGACTAGCGGGAGCGGTTGAGACCCAGTACTTC.

The CDR3 DNA sequence: TGTGCCAGCTCAAGAGGGCTAGCGGGATCCAATGAGCAGTTCTTC. Its protein product is CASSRGLAGSNEQFF. V is TRBV18 and J is TRBJ2-1, with 9 positions matching TRBD2. Germline loops: CDR1 KGHSH, CDR2 LQKENI. V shed 5 bases, J shed 6 bases, and the junction held 8 bases outside the gene matches. This CDR3 region has 15 residues.

The chain joins TRBV28 to TRBJ2-3; no definite D call. Germline lookup yields CDR1 MDHEN and CDR2 SYDVKM. The CDR3 covers 15 residues. V lost 6 bases, J lost 2 bases, and 15 bases lay in between. As DNA, the CDR3 is TGTGCCAGCAGACGCACCCCTACCAACACAGATACGCAGTATTTT. As protein: CASRRTPTNTDTQYF.

This clone has a handful of counts. The CDR3: CASSFGGLNTEAFF. DNA for the CDR3: TGTGCCAGCAGTTTTGGAGGGTTGAACACTGAAGCTTTCTTT. V usage is TRBV28 and J usage is TRBJ1-1; D is uncertain. The CDR3 has 14 amino acids. Germline CDR1 is MDHEN and CDR2 is SYDVKM. V shed 3 bases and J shed 0 bases, with 8 bases lying between them.

The CDR3 sequence is CASSSRGPETQYF. CDR3 sequence (DNA): TGTGCCAGCAGCTCCAGGGGGCCGGAGACCCAGTACTTC. This chain links TRBV7-9 with TRBJ2-5; 8 bases are shared with TRBD1. The CDR3 is 13 amino acids. CDR1 is SEHNR, CDR2 FQNEAQ, per germline (reference sequence). The ends lost 4 bases at V and 5 bases at J; junction bases unmatched: 3.

This chain connects TRBV7-2 to TRBJ1-1; 9 bases line up with TRBD1. The germline gives CDR1 SGHTA, CDR2 FQGNSA. Unmatched junction bases numbered 2, after V lost 0 bases and J lost 3 bases. The CDR3 has 15 amino acids. CDR3: CASSLATGGYTEAFF. In nucleotides, the CDR3 is TGTGCCAGCAGCTTAGCGACAGGGGGGTACACTGAAGCTTTCTTT. The full variable domain, in which reference TRBV7-2 and TRBJ1-1 provide the parts outside the CDR3, is GAGVSQSPSNKVTEKGKDVELRCDPISGHTALYWYRQSLGQGLEFLIYFQGNSAPDKSGLPSDRFSAERTGGSVSTLTIQRTQQEDSAVYLCASSLATGGYTEAFFGQGTRLTVV.

The DNA of the CDR3 is TGTGCCAGCAGGTCTCTAGCGGGAGGAAAAAACATTCAGTACTTC. This gives the protein CASRSLAGGKNIQYF. The V gene is TRBV6-1, the J gene TRBJ2-4, with 11 bases lining up with TRBD2. CDR3 length equals 15 residues. The V segment lost 6 bases and the J segment 4 bases; nucleotides outside the gene matches: 5. Germline lookup yields CDR1 MNHNS and CDR2 SASEGT.

The rearrangement uses TRBV27 and TRBJ1-1; D might be TRBD1 (5 bases). The CDR3 is made up of 16 amino acids. CDR1 is MNHEY and CDR2 is SMNVEV in the germline V gene (reference sequence). V dropped 0 bases and J dropped 1 base, with 12 bases sitting between them. The CDR3 protein is CASSLSAGVGNTEAFF. The CDR3 DNA reads TGTGCCAGCAGTTTATCGGCGGGGGTAGGGAACACTGAAGCTTTCTTT.

The chain links TRBV16 to TRBJ1-2, with D uncertain. V shed 0 bases and J shed 7 bases, with 9 bases lying between them. Germline V gives CDR1 KGHSY, CDR2 FQNENV. This CDR3 region has 13 residues. CDR3 bases: TGTGCCAGCAGCCAATCGGGAGTAAGTGGCTACACCTTC. Translating it yields CASSQSGVSGYTF.

This clone was seen only once. This chain links TRBV27 with TRBJ2-3, with 7 positions matching TRBD1. The length of the CDR3 is 18 residues. V was pared by 7 bases and J by 1 base, with 17 bases of the junction left unmatched. The germline V gene encodes CDR1 MNHEY and CDR2 SMNVEV (reference sequence). The CDR3 coding sequence is TGTGCCAGCAATTTCCCTCCGCCCGGGACAGCTCGCACAGATACGCAGTATTTT. Its protein is CASNFPPPGTARTDTQYF.

This clone was detected once. The chain links TRBV2 to TRBJ1-5; 8 positions agree with TRBD1. V trimming: 5 bases; J trimming: 1 base; junction bases outside the gene matches: 4. The CDR3 consists of 15 residues. Germline V lookup: CDR1 SNHLY, CDR2 FYNNEI. CDR3 in amino acids: CASSLQGVSNQPQHF. Written as DNA, the CDR3 is TGTGCCAGCAGTTTACAGGGGGTGAGCAATCAGCCCCAGCATTTT.

The chain couples TRBV29-1 to TRBJ2-1, with TRBD1 as a possible D gene (6 bases). V gave up 4 bases and J gave up 2 bases, with 9 bases separating them. The germline V gene encodes CDR1 SQVTM and CDR2 ANQGSEA. This CDR3 contains 13 residues. The CDR3 spells CSVVRDTYNEQFF. The CDR3 bases are TGCAGCGTTGTAAGGGACACCTACAATGAGCAGTTCTTC.

There are a few counts of this clone. The chain recombines TRBV7-9 with TRBJ2-7, with 7 bases matching TRBD1. CDR3 length equals 14 residues. Germline V gives CDR1 SEHNR, CDR2 FQNEAQ (reference sequence). V dropped 3 bases and J dropped 4; count of bases not matched to a gene: 6. The CDR3 spells CASSFSGQLYEQYF. In nucleotides, the CDR3 is TGTGCCAGCAGCTTCTCGGGACAGTTATACGAGCAGTACTTC.